The clone carrying this T cell receptor beta chain came up many times. The sample belongs to a study of HIV-infected children after antiretroviral therapy interruption. Study information: EBV and CMV exposure was recorded in most children. Samples from the continuous-treatment group were taken at weeks 0, 48 and 150.

The CDR3 is made up of 13 amino acids. Trimming removed 4 bases from V and 0 bases from J, with 4 bases in between. Germline V gene sequence: CDR1 SNHLY, CDR2 FYNNEI. The treatment was: PENTA 11 planned treatment interruption arm or continuous ART arm. Unique molecular identifiers were included in an RNA-based 3' RACE TCR library. MiXCR was run by TCRdb on the 3' RACE reads, yielding one entry per CDR3 protein. The table lists around 47,000 distinct CDR3 sequences, around 4.5% of them singletons. The J gene is TRBJ2-1, the V gene TRBV2; D not resolved. The sample in question was CD45RA+ CD4+ T cells from PBMCs, pooled from several time points, obtained from a donor given antiretroviral therapy, either interrupted or continuous. Sample subset: naive CD4+ CD45RA+ CD45RO- T cells. This receptor was obtained from a pool of human donors with HIV. CDR3 sequence: CASSGRSYNEQFF. CDR3 DNA: TGTGCCAGCAGTGGGCGCTCCTACAATGAGCAGTTCTTC.